A selection of T cell receptor beta chains follows, all from one sample in a study of tissue T cells after allogeneic stem cell transplantation. The table came from immunoSEQ multiplex PCR; TCRdb's copy has only in-frame clones and leaves some out. The sample consists of 20,000 to 30,000 clones, about 70% of them appearing once. Sequencing was performed on tissue from the ileum, taken at autopsy. Source of these receptors: a female donor over 55 with lung cancer. CDR3s include the opening cysteine and the closing phenylalanine or tryptophan. D genes are given only for firm matches. A row's size may be missing; if present it is once, few, many or a size class.

D gene	V gene	J gene	clone size	CDR3 protein	CDR3 DNA
.	TRBV24-1	TRBJ2-3	.	CATSDFRGDTQYF	TGTGCCACCAGTGATTTCCGGGGAGATACGCAGTATTTT
TRBD2	TRBV5-4	TRBJ2-1	medium-sized	CASSLGGRSMDEQFF	TGTGCCAGCAGCTTGGGCGGGAGGAGTATGGATGAGCAGTTCTTC
.	TRBV7-3	TRBJ2-3	few	CASSPQGTGTQYF	TGTGCCAGCAGCCCGCAGGGTACGGGTACGCAGTATTTT
TRBD1	TRBV18	TRBJ2-5	.	CASSRPRGQGVETQYF	TGTGCCAGCTCACGGCCTAGAGGTCAGGGGGTTGAGACCCAGTACTTC
.	TRBV7-9	TRBJ2-3	few	CASSSGHDTDTQYF	TGTGCCAGCAGCTCAGGACACGACACAGATACGCAGTATTTT
.	TRBV4-1	TRBJ1-2	.	CASSQDRGRLPYGYTF	TGCGCCAGCAGCCAAGATCGGGGCAGACTCCCCTATGGCTACACCTTC
TRBD2	TRBV5-1	TRBJ2-1	.	CASSSGTNNEQFF	TGCGCCAGCAGCTCCGGGACTAACAATGAGCAGTTCTTC
TRBD1	TRBV3-1/TRBV3-2	TRBJ2-3	.	CASSQDKTGATDTQYF	TGTGCCAGCAGCCAAGATAAGACAGGGGCCACGGATACGCAGTATTTT
.	TRBV2	TRBJ2-7	.	CASNRSPYEQYF	TGTGCCAGCAACCGATCTCCCTACGAGCAGTACTTC
.	TRBV18	TRBJ2-3	.	CASSPDWISTDTQYF	TGTGCCAGCTCACCGGACTGGATAAGCACAGATACGCAGTATTTT
TRBD1	TRBV18	TRBJ2-3	.	CASLTDRGRADTQYF	TGTGCCAGCTTAACGGACAGGGGGCGAGCAGATACGCAGTATTTT
.	TRBV4-2	TRBJ2-5	.	CASSQPGYQETQYF	TGTGCCAGCAGCCAGCCAGGTTACCAAGAGACCCAGTACTTC
.	TRBV4-2	TRBJ1-3	few	CASSQDLPGNTIYF	TGTGCCAGCAGCCAAGATCTGCCGGGAAACACCATATATTTT
TRBD2	TRBV7-6	TRBJ2-7	once	CASSYRPGLAAFYEQYF	TGTGCCAGCAGCTACAGACCAGGACTAGCGGCTTTCTACGAGCAGTACTTC
.	TRBV14	TRBJ2-1	.	CASSQDLGPYNEQFF	TGTGCCAGCAGCCAAGACCTAGGGCCCTACAATGAGCAGTTCTTC
.	TRBV24-1	TRBJ2-5	.	CATSDRARAGETQYF	TGTGCCACCAGTGACCGTGCAAGAGCAGGGGAGACCCAGTACTTC